This TCR beta chain was obtained from a study of cytomegalovirus exposure and HLA in healthy donors. Germline values: CDR1 SGHVS, CDR2 FQNEAQ. J was trimmed by 9 bases and V by 1 base; bases with no gene match: 2. This CDR3 is 12 amino acids long. Clones were read by immunoSEQ multiplex PCR, and TCRdb kept only the in-frame ones, dropping some. The table includes around 300,000 clones, approximately 86% detected once. The sequencing sample was made of PBMCs. The J gene is TRBJ1-2, the V gene TRBV7-8; 7 positions match TRBD1. The receptor was derived from a woman aged 25 to 39 in good health and CMV-seropositive. CDR3 coding DNA: TGTGCCAGCAGCTTAGAGACAGGGAGCTACACCTTC. Protein sequence: CASSLETGSYTF. The complete variable domain, with remaining parts taken from reference TRBV7-8 and TRBJ1-2, reads GAGVSQSPRYKVAKRGQDVALRCDPISGHVSLFWYQQALGQGPEFLTYFQNEAQLDKSGLPSDRFFAERPEGSVSTLKIQRTQQEDSAVYLCASSLETGSYTFGSGTRLTVV.